Listed below are T cell receptor beta chains from one sample, sequenced in a study of brain T cells in children with intractable seizures. Only in-frame clones appear in the TCRdb table, and some are missing; sequencing was by immunoSEQ multiplex PCR. Of about 80,000 clones listed, under 95% are singletons. Material: peripheral blood, obtained at surgery. These receptors were obtained from a girl aged 2 to 9 with Rasmussen encephalitis and intractable seizures. The CDR3 runs from the conserved cysteine through the conserved F or W. The order of the fields is J gene, V gene, D gene, CDR3 length, CDR3 DNA, CDR3 protein. The D gene is left open where the match is weak.

>TRBJ2-1|TRBV4-1|NA|14
TGCGCCAGCAGTTTAGGGGTATCCTACAATGAGCAGTTCTTC
CASSLGVSYNEQFF
>TRBJ2-1|TRBV6-2/TRBV6-3|NA|12
TGTGCCAGCAGTTACTCGTTTGGTGAGCAGTTCTTC
CASSYSFGEQFF
>TRBJ1-6|TRBV7-9|NA|14
TGTGCCAGCAGCGCCGGGACATTTAATTCACCCCTCCACTTT
CASSAGTFNSPLHF
>TRBJ2-1|TRBV28|TRBD2|15
TGTGCCAGCAGTCCCGGGACTAGCGGGTACAATGAGCAGTTCTTC
CASSPGTSGYNEQFF
>TRBJ2-7|TRBV9|NA|14
TGTGCCAGCAGCGCGGAGGACGGGGACTACGAGCAGTACTTC
CASSAEDGDYEQYF
>TRBJ2-5|TRBV3-1/TRBV3-2|TRBD1|16
TGTGCCAGCAGCCTAAACTTAAGGGGGCGAACGGAGACCCAGTACTTC
CASSLNLRGRTETQYF
>TRBJ1-5|TRBV21-1|NA|13
TGTGCCACTAGTGCCATTAGCAATCAGCCCCAGCATTTT
CATSAISNQPQHF
>TRBJ1-2|TRBV27|NA|13
TGTGCCAGCAGTTCCATCGGAGTGTCTGGCTACACCTTC
CASSSIGVSGYTF
>TRBJ2-5|TRBV6-6|TRBD1|13
TGTGCCAGCGGCCACAGGGGGCATGAGACCCAGTACTTC
CASGHRGHETQYF
>TRBJ2-1|TRBV30|TRBD2|15
TGTGCCTGGAGTGCGCTAGCGGGACCGAACCCTGAGCAGTTCTTC
CAWSALAGPNPEQFF
>TRBJ1-2|TRBV14|NA|14
TGTGCCAGCAGCCAAGATGTCTACTTCGATGGCTACACCTTC
CASSQDVYFDGYTF
>TRBJ2-3|TRBV6-4|TRBD1|16
TGTGCCAGCAGCCCACTCACAGGGGGCAACACAGATACGCAGTATTTT
CASSPLTGGNTDTQYF
>TRBJ1-3|TRBV6-5|NA|16
TGTGCCAGCAGTTACTCGCACGCGGGACCTGGAAACACCATATATTTT
CASSYSHAGPGNTIYF
>TRBJ2-7|TRBV5-6|NA|12
TGTGCCAGCAGCTTGATTGACTACGAGCAGTACTTC
CASSLIDYEQYF
>TRBJ1-1|TRBV19|NA|14
TGTGCCAGTAGTATCGCACCTTTCAACACTGAAGCTTTCTTT
CASSIAPFNTEAFF
>TRBJ2-1|TRBV9|TRBD2|15
TGTGCCAGCAGCGTCGGGACTAGCGGGGGGGCTAGGCAGTTCTTC
CASSVGTSGGARQFF
>TRBJ1-2|TRBV10-3|NA|14
TGTGCCATCAAAGGACGATTAAGTGAAGATGGCTACACCTTC
CAIKGRLSEDGYTF